This TCR beta chain was found in a study of blood T cell repertoires in COVID-19. TCRdb's table, derived via immunoSEQ multiplex PCR, lists solely in-frame clones and lacks some. The sample records around 140,000 clones, about 89% being singletons. The CDR3 runs 14 residues. Germline V gene sequence: CDR1 KGHSH, CDR2 LQKENI. The V gene end was trimmed by 6 bases and the J gene end by 3 bases; junction bases not matched to a gene: 4. Sequencing was carried out using peripheral blood. The chain combines TRBV18 with TRBJ2-2; 7 nucleotides agree with TRBD1. This clonotype originated in a man between 60 and 70 years old with active or convalescent COVID-19. CDR3 DNA: TGTGCCAGCTCGGGACAGACCTACACCGGGGAGCTGTTTTTT. Translation: CASSGQTYTGELFF.